Shown below are 26 T cell receptor beta chains from a single sample sequenced in a study of cytomegalovirus exposure and HLA in healthy donors (dated 2017 in TCRdb). Library creation used the immunoSEQ multiplex PCR assay. TCRdb's version of the immuneACCESS table is confined to in-frame rearrangements and falls short of the full clone set. An unresolved V gene accounts for under half of the shortfall where checked; the remainder is of unknown origin. For this sample there are some 150,000 clones; 85% to 90% appear just once. The ten biggest clones cover roughly 1.5% of the sample. What was sequenced was PBMCs. All receptors come from a woman in her 30s in good health and CMV-seronegative.

The chain has TRBV5-1 and TRBJ2-3, with D hard to call. There are 11 residues in the CDR3. Trimming stripped 5 bases from V and 6 bases from J, with 7 bases between. CDR1 and CDR2 (germline): SGHRS, YFSETQ. This CDR3 reads CASSGLDTQYF. The CDR3 DNA is TGCGCCAGCAGTGGGCTTGATACGCAGTATTTT.

The chain carries TRBV5-8 and TRBJ1-1; perhaps TRBD1 as D (5 bases). CDR1 is SGHTS, CDR2 YDEGEE, per germline. The CDR3 is 15 amino acids. Trimming removed 3 bases at V and 6 bases at J, with 18 bases between. CDR3 DNA sequence: TGTGCCAGCAGCTCACACGCAGGGTTCAGCGCTGAAGCTTTCTTT. As protein: CASSSHAGFSAEAFF.

This clone was counted once. The chain employs TRBV5-6 and TRBJ2-1, with 7 positions matching TRBD1. V trimming: 1 base; J trimming: 6 bases; junction bases outside the gene matches: 10. The V gene's germline CDR1 is SGHDT and CDR2 YYEEEE. The CDR3 has 16 amino acids. The CDR3: CASSLLRGGPGNEQFF. The CDR3 bases are TGTGCCAGCAGCTTGTTACGAGGGGGCCCCGGCAATGAGCAGTTCTTC.

The DNA for the CDR3 is TGTGCCAGCTCGCTAAATCGGGAGCAGTACTTC. Protein sequence: CASSLNREQYF. The chain recombines TRBV11-2 with TRBJ2-7; no firm D call. Germline CDR1 reads SGHAT; CDR2 reads FQNNGV. The CDR3 covers 11 residues. V was trimmed by 8 bases and J by 7 bases, leaving 12 bases between them.

The chain couples TRBV7-2 to TRBJ1-2; TRBD1 might be the D (5 bases). The ends were cut back, 3 bases at V and 5 bases at J, with 13 bases in the middle. The CDR3 consists of 14 residues. Germline CDR1 is SGHTA and CDR2 is FQGNSA. The CDR3 reads CASSLMGLGYGYTF. CDR3 DNA: TGTGCCAGCAGCTTGATGGGGCTAGGATATGGCTACACCTTC.

This chain connects TRBV4-1 to TRBJ2-7; 8 bases map to TRBD1. The V gene end was trimmed by 1 base and the J gene end by 5 bases; junction bases not matched to a gene: 7. Per the germline V gene, CDR1 is MGHRA and CDR2 is YSYEKL. The CDR3 runs 15 residues. The DNA of the CDR3 is TGCGCCAGCAGCCAAGGGATAGACAGGGGACACGAGCAGTACTTC. Translated, it gives CASSQGIDRGHEQYF.

Worth noting for this clone: The junction shows a germline mismatch at one end, possibly a read error. The chain couples TRBV7-9 to TRBJ2-1; possibly TRBD2 for D (6 bases). CDR1 and CDR2 from the germline V gene are SEHNR and FQNEAQ (reference sequence). CDR3 size: 17 residues. The CDR3 sequence: CASSPRGGTAFWNVQFF. In DNA form, the CDR3 reads TGTGCCAGCAGCCCCCGTGGAGGGACCGCCTTTTGGAATGTGCAGTTCTTC.

This clone was observed a few times. The rearrangement links TRBV15 to TRBJ1-6; no firm D call. CDR3 size: 13 residues. In germline, CDR1 is LNHNV, CDR2 YYDKDF (reference sequence). Trimming stripped 9 bases from V and 11 bases from J, with 17 bases between. CDR3 bases: TGTGCCACGCGGAGCGGGATGGATACACCCCTCCACTTT. This encodes CATRSGMDTPLHF.

The V call is TRBV27, the J call TRBJ1-6; TRBD1 aligns across 7 bases. This CDR3 spans 16 amino acids. The trim removed 5 bases at V and 3 bases at J, leaving 7 bases unmatched. The germline CDR1 and CDR2 sequences are MNHEY and SMNVEV (reference sequence). CDR3 loop: CASSVRQGGYNSPLHF. The DNA of the CDR3 is TGTGCCAGCAGTGTCCGTCAGGGGGGCTATAATTCACCCCTCCACTTT.

The rearrangement joins TRBV7-9 to TRBJ2-1, with 8 bases that match TRBD2. Germline V lookup: CDR1 SEHNR, CDR2 FQNEAQ (reference sequence). With V trimmed by 5 bases and J by 2 bases, 8 bases remained unmatched. This CDR3 region has 16 residues. The CDR3 DNA reads as TGTGCCAGCAGCCCGAGCGGGGGTCTAGCCTACAATGAGCAGTTCTTC. This sequence encodes CASSPSGGLAYNEQFF.

The gene calls are TRBV10-3 and TRBJ2-1, with TRBD2 identical over 9 bases. The CDR3 covers 16 residues. With V trimmed by 4 bases and J by 8 bases, 12 bases remained unmatched. CDR1 and CDR2 (germline): ENHRY, SYGVKD. Here the CDR3 DNA reads TGTGCCATCAGTGTCCCGATGCCCGCGGGGGGGCATGAGCAGTTCTTC. Translating gives CAISVPMPAGGHEQFF.

The chain employs TRBV27 and TRBJ2-7; 7 bases map to TRBD1. CDR1 is MNHEY and CDR2 is SMNVEV in the germline V gene (reference sequence). The CDR3 is 14 residues long. V dropped 5 bases and J dropped 3; count of bases not matched to a gene: 7. The DNA for the CDR3 is TGTGCCAGCAGTCTTAGGACAGGAAACTACGAGCAGTACTTC. Residues: CASSLRTGNYEQYF.

The V and J genes are TRBV7-2 and TRBJ2-7; no firm D call. Germline V CDR1 and CDR2: SGHTA, FQGNSA. The CDR3 has 14 residues. V was trimmed by 5 bases and J by 2 bases, leaving 13 bases between them. CDR3 sequence (DNA): TGTGCCAGCAGCGCCCGTCGCAGCGCCTACGAGCAGTACTTC. Translation gives CASSARRSAYEQYF.

This clone showed up just once. The chain joins TRBV27 to TRBJ1-1; the D gene is possibly TRBD1 (5 bases). CDR1 MNHEY and CDR2 SMNVEV come from the germline V gene (reference sequence). The CDR3 is 15 amino acids. Deletions cut 0 bases from V and 8 bases from J, with 16 bases between. The CDR3 spells CASSLSGQISLEAFF. The CDR3 nucleotides are TGTGCCAGCAGTTTATCGGGGCAGATTTCCTTGGAAGCTTTCTTT.

The V and J genes are TRBV27 and TRBJ1-1, with 7 positions matching TRBD1. V shed 3 bases, J shed 6 bases, and the junction held 4 bases outside the gene matches. Germline lookup yields CDR1 MNHEY and CDR2 SMNVEV (reference sequence). The CDR3 loop spans 13 amino acids. The chain's CDR3 is CASSLNRGPEAFF. CDR3 DNA sequence: TGTGCCAGCAGTTTGAACAGGGGACCTGAAGCTTTCTTT.

The V and J genes are TRBV5-1 and TRBJ1-1; TRBD1 agrees at 9 bases. The junction had 3 bases not matched to a gene; V was cut back by 6 bases and J by 3 bases. The CDR3 contains 13 residues. CDR1 and CDR2 (germline): SGHRS, YFSETQ. In nucleotides, the CDR3 is TGCGCCAGCAAACAGGGGGCGCACACTGAAGCTTTCTTT. Protein sequence: CASKQGAHTEAFF.

This chain uses TRBV19 with TRBJ1-5; 9 nucleotides agree with TRBD1. Germline-derived CDR1 and CDR2 are LNHDA and SQIVND (reference sequence). This CDR3 contains 13 residues. Trimming took 9 bases from V and 7 from J; bases not matched to a gene: 7. CDR3 loop: CASKGQGIQPQHF. CDR3 coding DNA: TGTGCCAGCAAAGGACAGGGGATACAGCCCCAGCATTTT. The full variable domain, completed using reference TRBV19 and TRBJ1-5, is DGGITQSPKYLFRKEGQNVTLSCEQNLNHDAMYWYRQDPGQGLRLIYYSQIVNDFQKGDIAEGYSVSREKKESFPLTVTSAQKNPTAFYLCASKGQGIQPQHFGDGTRLSIL.

This chain uses TRBV5-6 with TRBJ2-5; 8 nucleotides align to TRBD2. The CDR3 is 15 residues long. Germline-derived CDR1 and CDR2 are SGHDT and YYEEEE. The trim removed 0 bases at V and 5 bases at J, leaving 6 bases unmatched. In nucleotides, the CDR3 is TGTGCCAGCAGCTTGGCCAGTAGCGGGGCGGAGACCCAGTACTTC. This codes for CASSLASSGAETQYF.

The rearrangement links TRBV4-3 to TRBJ2-7; D perhaps matches TRBD2 (6 bases). Germline-derived CDR1 and CDR2 are LGHNA and YSLEER. Trimming pared 1 base from V and 7 bases from J, leaving 17 bases between. The CDR3 has 15 residues. The CDR3 is CASSQVLTPRGEQYF. In DNA form, the CDR3 reads TGCGCCAGCAGCCAAGTTTTGACCCCACGGGGGGAGCAGTACTTC.

This chain links TRBV27 with TRBJ1-4, with D possibly TRBD1 on 5 matching bases. Trimming left V 5 bases short and J 8 bases short, with 18 bases between. Germline V lookup: CDR1 MNHEY, CDR2 SMNVEV (reference sequence). The CDR3 is 15 amino acids. The CDR3 protein is CASSLTGGGGEKLFF. The CDR3 nucleotides are TGTGCCAGCAGTCTAACAGGAGGTGGAGGGGAAAAACTGTTTTTT.

V gene TRBV7-6 combines with J gene TRBJ1-3; unclear D gene. Germline V gives CDR1 SGHVS, CDR2 FNYEAQ. V was shortened by 1 base and J by 3 bases, with 10 bases between the two germline ends. The CDR3 contains 15 residues. The CDR3, as DNA: TGTGCCAGCAGCTTAGGCACAGCCCATGGAAACACCATATATTTT. It encodes CASSLGTAHGNTIYF.

The chain combines TRBV5-4 with TRBJ2-7, with D perhaps TRBD1 (5 bases). With 3 bases removed from V and 5 bases from J, the gap between germline ends came to 15 bases. This CDR3 comprises 14 residues. Germline values: CDR1 SGHNT, CDR2 YYREEE (reference sequence). The CDR3 nucleotides read TGTGCCAGCAGCTCCCTGGGGTGGGGCGACGAGCAGTACTTC. It encodes CASSSLGWGDEQYF.

This clone was seen a handful of times. The CDR3 is CASSRTMNTEAFF. CDR3 coding DNA: TGTGCCAGCAGCCGGACAATGAACACTGAAGCTTTCTTT. The rearrangement joins TRBV4-2 to TRBJ1-1; possibly TRBD1 for D (5 bases). The germline V gene has CDR1 LGHNA and CDR2 YNFKEQ. The V end lost 4 bases, the J end lost 0 bases, and 6 bases lay between the germline ends. CDR3 length equals 13 residues.

The V call is TRBV30, the J call TRBJ2-3, with D perhaps TRBD1 (5 bases). The CDR3 length is 15 residues. Per germline, CDR1 GTSNPN and CDR2 SVGIG (reference sequence). The V end lost 2 bases, the J end lost 2 bases, and 14 bases lay between the germline ends. CDR3 region: CAWSLSVGPTDTQYF. The CDR3 DNA is TGTGCCTGGAGTTTAAGCGTGGGGCCCACAGATACGCAGTATTTT.

There are a few counts of this clone. The chain is built from TRBV13 and TRBJ1-1; D gene unclear. CDR1 PRHDT and CDR2 FYEKMQ come from the germline V gene (reference sequence). The CDR3 extends over 13 amino acids. Trimming took off 1 base at V and 0 bases at J, with 3 bases between the two ends. The CDR3 loop is CASSLVLNTEAFF. The DNA for the CDR3 is TGTGCCAGCAGCTTAGTCTTGAACACTGAAGCTTTCTTT.

The chain recombines TRBV13 with TRBJ2-5; 7 bases are shared with TRBD1. Looked up from germline, CDR1 is PRHDT and CDR2 is FYEKMQ (reference sequence). V lost 5 bases and J lost 5; bases outside the gene matches: 8. This CDR3 spans 14 amino acids. CDR3 region: CASSNDRDGETQYF. Here the CDR3 DNA reads TGTGCCAGCAGCAACGACAGGGATGGCGAGACCCAGTACTTC.